The 14 T cell receptor beta chains below come from one sample, sequenced in a study of T cells after yellow fever vaccination. TCRdb reanalysed the 5' RACE reads using MiXCR and keeps one entry per CDR3 protein. Altogether a few hundred thousand distinct CDR3 sequences are present, about 7% being singletons, with the ten largest covering more than 0.8%. This material consisted of CD4+ T cells sorted from PBMCs, taken 15 days after the yellow fever booster vaccination. Source of these receptors: a man aged 25 to 40 who received the YFV17D yellow fever vaccine.

This chain connects TRBV28 to TRBJ2-7; 9 bases match TRBD1. In germline, CDR1 is MDHEN, CDR2 SYDVKM. Unmatched junction bases numbered 4, after V lost 7 bases and J lost 0 bases. This CDR3 comprises 14 residues. The CDR3 sequence is CASTRDRVSYEQYF. The CDR3 bases are TGTGCCAGCACTCGGGACAGGGTCTCCTACGAGCAGTACTTC. Filled out from reference TRBV28 and TRBJ2-7, the complete variable domain reads DVKVTQSSRYLVKRTGEKVFLECVQDMDHENMFWYRQDPGLGLRLIYFSYDVKMKEKGDIPEGYSVSREKKERFSLILESASTNQTSMYLCASTRDRVSYEQYFGPGTRLTVT.

This clonotype was seen more than once but under ten times. The rearrangement links TRBV7-2 to TRBJ1-6; no definite D call. Germline CDR1 and CDR2: SGHTA and FQGNSA. V was pared by 5 bases and J by 3 bases, with 14 bases between. The CDR3 consists of 16 residues. CDR3 region: CASSLSGSYYNSPLHF. The CDR3 coding sequence is TGTGCCAGCAGCCTTTCGGGGTCGTACTATAATTCACCCCTCCACTTT.

This clonotype has only a few counts. The chain employs TRBV11-2 and TRBJ2-2; D is perhaps TRBD2 (6 bases). Per the germline V gene, CDR1 is SGHAT and CDR2 is FQNNGV. V was clipped by 7 bases and J by 0 bases, with 18 bases between them. This CDR3 has 17 residues. CDR3 region: CASTDGRRLANTGELFF. In nucleotides, the CDR3 is TGTGCCAGCACGGATGGGCGGCGACTAGCGAACACCGGGGAGCTGTTTTTT.

This clonotype has at least ten counts. This chain connects TRBV9 to TRBJ2-7, with 7 bases fitting TRBD2. The V gene end was trimmed by 3 bases and the J gene end by 6 bases; junction bases not matched to a gene: 9. There are 14 residues in the CDR3. Germline V CDR1 and CDR2: SGDLS, YYNGEE. CDR3 DNA: TGTGCCAGCAGCGCAGGACTAGAGCGGGTCGAGCAGTACTTC. Translated: CASSAGLERVEQYF.

The rearrangement uses TRBV20-1 and TRBJ2-7; 9 bases are a match to TRBD1. CDR1 is DFQATT and CDR2 is SNEGSKA in the germline V gene (reference sequence). The CDR3 runs 17 residues. CDR3 DNA: TGCTGTGTCATACATCATGGGAGACCGGGACAGGGCCGGGAGCAGTACTTC. Its protein is CCVIHHGRPGQGREQYF.

This clonotype was picked up a small number of times. This chain links TRBV23-1 with TRBJ2-1; 8 bases match TRBD1. TRBV23-1 is assigned to the ORF class and has an uncertain function. CDR3 length: 15 amino acids. Trimming removed 7 bases from V and 4 bases from J; junction bases left unmatched: 9. CDR3 sequence: CASNTDRDRYNEQFF. The CDR3 nucleotides read TGCGCCAGCAACACGGACAGGGACCGGTACAATGAGCAGTTCTTC.

This clonotype appeared many times. The chain couples TRBV3-1 to TRBJ2-7; 12 positions match TRBD2. Trimming removed 5 bases from V and 3 bases from J; junction bases left unmatched: 2. In germline, CDR1 is LGHDT, CDR2 YNNKEL (reference sequence). The CDR3 length is 14 residues. The CDR3 here is CASSELAGGYEQYF. The CDR3 nucleotides read TGTGCCAGCAGCGAACTAGCGGGAGGCTACGAGCAGTACTTC.

This clonotype was seen ten or more times. The V call is TRBV6-2 or TRBV6-3, the J call TRBJ1-1, with D possibly TRBD1 on 5 matching bases. Trimming cost V 5 bases and J 1 base, with 8 bases left between them. This CDR3 region has 13 residues. Germline loops: CDR1 MNHEY, CDR2 SVGEGT. CDR3 in amino acids: CASSIQGNTEAFF. The CDR3, as DNA: TGTGCCAGCAGTATTCAGGGGAACACTGAAGCTTTCTTT.

This clonotype has just a few counts. This rearrangement joins TRBV7-9 to TRBJ2-4; 8 positions match TRBD2. With V trimmed by 4 bases and J by 1 base, 6 bases remained unmatched. The germline CDR1 and CDR2 sequences are SEHNR and FQNEAQ (reference sequence). This CDR3 is built from 16 residues. The CDR3 here is CASSSTWTSAKNIQYF. The CDR3, as DNA: TGTGCCAGCAGCTCTACGTGGACTAGCGCCAAAAACATTCAGTACTTC. Variable domain in full (rest from reference TRBV7-9 and TRBJ2-4): DTGVSQNPRHKITKRGQNVTFRCDPISEHNRLYWYRQTLGQGPEFLTYFQNEAQLEKSRLLSDRFSAERPKGSFSTLEIQRTEQGDSAMYLCASSSTWTSAKNIQYFGAGTRLSVL.

The chain links TRBV19 to TRBJ1-1; the D gene is possibly TRBD1 (5 bases). V dropped 2 bases and J dropped 0 bases, with 10 bases sitting between them. The germline CDR1 and CDR2 sequences are LNHDA and SQIVND (reference sequence). This CDR3 comprises 15 residues. The CDR3 protein is CASSISGTVNTEAFF. DNA for the CDR3: TGTGCCAGTAGTATAAGTGGGACGGTGAACACTGAAGCTTTCTTT.

This chain joins TRBV6-2 or TRBV6-3 and TRBJ2-1; maybe TRBD1 (5 bases). CDR3 size: 12 residues. Germline loops: CDR1 MNHEY, CDR2 SVGEGT. Trimming left V 8 bases short and J 7 bases short, with 12 bases between. CDR3 protein: CASLDTYNEQFF. CDR3 DNA: TGTGCCAGCTTGGACACGTATAATGAGCAGTTCTTC.

In its sample, this clonotype was seen a few times. The chain employs TRBV20-1 and TRBJ2-2; D is perhaps TRBD1 (5 bases). The CDR3 consists of 14 residues. V gave up 5 bases and J gave up 9 bases, with 19 bases separating them. Germline V CDR1 and CDR2: DFQATT, SNEGSKA (reference sequence). CDR3 amino acids: CSAYRLQDGRELFF. As DNA, the CDR3 is TGCAGTGCTTACAGGTTGCAAGATGGGCGGGAGCTGTTTTTT.

This clonotype has just a few counts. The V call is TRBV20-1, the J call TRBJ2-3; 9 bases align to TRBD1. J lost 3 bases, V lost 1 base, and 2 bases had no gene match. Per germline, CDR1 DFQATT and CDR2 SNEGSKA (reference sequence). CDR3 length equals 14 residues. Here the CDR3 reads CSARGTGETDTQYF. As DNA, the CDR3 is TGCAGTGCTAGAGGGACAGGGGAAACAGATACGCAGTATTTT.

In the case of this clonotype: The junction departs from germline at one end; a sequencing error may be responsible. The V call is TRBV6-6, the J call TRBJ1-4, with D perhaps TRBD1 (6 bases). Germline assignment: CDR1 MNHNY and CDR2 SVGAGI (reference sequence). This CDR3 spans 12 amino acids. This chain's CDR3 is CTSGDEGGELFF. In DNA, the CDR3 is TGTACCAGCGGGGATGAAGGGGGGGAACTGTTTTTT.